Following are 23 T cell receptor beta chains from one sample sequenced in a study of T-cell memory formation after mild COVID-19. TCRdb called the 5' RACE reads again in MiXCR, with one record for every CDR3 protein. The table has approximately 300,000 distinct CDR3 sequences, roughly 8.2% seen once; the top ten hold approximately 22%. The specimen sequenced was PBMCs or a T cell subset sorted from them (not recorded which). The receptors stem from a man aged 18 to 29 who had mild COVID-19 (a few samples of this study predate the infection). Cell type and time point are not known.

V is TRBV6-2 or TRBV6-3 and J is TRBJ2-2; no reliable D call. The CDR3 has 15 amino acids. V lost 2 bases and J lost 5, with 12 bases in between. Per germline, CDR1 MNHEY and CDR2 SVGEGT. The CDR3 spells CASSYPLGGTGELFF. The CDR3, as DNA: TGTGCCAGCAGTTACCCCCTGGGTGGAACCGGGGAGCTGTTTTTT.

CDR3 nucleotides: TGTGCCAGCAGTTTCCAGCGGGGTCCGAAAGAGACCCAGTACTTC. It is translated as CASSFQRGPKETQYF. V usage is TRBV12-3 or TRBV12-4 and J usage is TRBJ2-5, with 7 bases lining up with TRBD2. The CDR3 contains 15 residues. The J segment lost 3 bases and the V segment lost 3 bases, leaving 7 bases of the junction unmatched.

V gene TRBV25-1 combines with J gene TRBJ2-7; D tentatively reads TRBD1 or TRBD2 (5 bases each). The CDR3 extends over 13 amino acids. Germline V gene lookup returns CDR1 MGHDK and CDR2 SYGVNS. Trimming left V 4 bases short and J 1 base short, with 8 bases between. The CDR3 region is CASSGGRSYEQYF. In nucleotides, the CDR3 is TGTGCCAGCAGTGGGGGACGGTCCTACGAGCAGTACTTC.

This clonotype was counted a few times. The chain recombines TRBV6-5 with TRBJ2-2, with D maybe TRBD2 (5 bases). The CDR3 spans 15 residues. Trimming removed 0 bases at V and 8 bases at J, with 13 bases between. Germline CDR1 is MNHEY and CDR2 is SVGAGI. CDR3 DNA sequence: TGTGCCAGCAGTTACTCGAGGGCAGGTCTTGGGGAGCTGTTTTTT. It specifies CASSYSRAGLGELFF.

This clonotype was seen only a few times. The chain employs TRBV15 and TRBJ2-3; a weak D match, TRBD2 (6 bases). Trimming took 0 bases from V and 5 from J, leaving 9 bases between them. Looked up from germline, CDR1 is LNHNV and CDR2 is YYDKDF (reference sequence). The CDR3 extends over 14 amino acids. The CDR3 nucleotides read TGTGCCACCAGCAGAGATTTAGCGGAAGATACGCAGTATTTT. This translates into CATSRDLAEDTQYF.

This chain joins TRBV12-3 or TRBV12-4 and TRBJ1-4; no firm D call. CDR3 length: 14 amino acids. V was clipped by 2 bases and J by 4 bases, with 8 bases between them. The CDR3 is CASSLRGFNEKLFF. The CDR3 DNA reads TGTGCCAGCAGTTTACGAGGGTTTAATGAAAAACTGTTTTTT.

The rearrangement joins TRBV9 to TRBJ1-4; maybe TRBD1 (5 bases). The CDR3 totals 19 residues. Germline-derived CDR1 and CDR2 are SGDLS and YYNGEE. The V gene lost 3 bases and the J gene lost 0 bases, with 21 bases spanning the gap. The CDR3, as DNA: TGTGCCAGCAGCGCGAGTGCGGGGGGGTTACGATCAACTAATGAAAAACTGTTTTTT. It translates to CASSASAGGLRSTNEKLFF.

This chain joins TRBV7-2 and TRBJ1-6; no clear D. This CDR3 has 12 amino acids. V lost 2 bases to trimming and J lost 13 bases, with 9 bases between them. Germline assignment: CDR1 SGHTA and CDR2 FQGNSA. CDR3 protein: CASSLWGRPLHF. CDR3 coding DNA: TGTGCCAGCAGCTTATGGGGTCGGCCCCTCCACTTT.

This rearrangement joins TRBV20-1 to TRBJ2-6; TRBD2 matches at 11 bases. The CDR3 loop spans 21 amino acids. The V gene's germline CDR1 is DFQATT and CDR2 SNEGSKA (reference sequence). Trimming cost V 0 bases and J 0 bases; bases outside gene matches: 13. CDR3: CSARDYLAGTSGNSGANVLTF. The CDR3 region has the DNA TGCAGTGCTAGAGATTATCTCGCCGGGACTAGCGGTAACTCTGGGGCCAACGTCCTGACTTTC.

This clonotype has more than one count but fewer than ten. The rearrangement joins TRBV24-1 to TRBJ1-5; D is ambiguous. The germline V gene encodes CDR1 KGHDR and CDR2 SFDVKD. The CDR3 contains 12 residues. V dropped 3 bases and J dropped 5 bases, with 4 bases sitting between them. The CDR3 nucleotides are TGTGCCACCAGTGATCCAGATCAGCCCCAGCATTTT. Protein product: CATSDPDQPQHF.

This clonotype was found a few times. The chain employs TRBV20-1 and TRBJ1-4; D ambiguous. V was pared by 1 base and J by 4 bases, with 7 bases between. This CDR3 contains 13 residues. Germline V gene sequence: CDR1 DFQATT, CDR2 SNEGSKA (reference sequence). The CDR3 coding sequence is TGCAGTGCTAGAGTTCAGAATAATGAAAAACTGTTTTTT. Protein sequence: CSARVQNNEKLFF.

This clonotype has just a few counts. The V call is TRBV7-2, the J call TRBJ2-7; 8 positions agree with TRBD2. The CDR3 spans 15 residues. Germline loops: CDR1 SGHTA, CDR2 FQGNSA. Losses at the gene ends were 1 base for V and 4 bases for J; bases not matched to a gene: 6. CDR3 bases: TGTGCCAGCAGCTTAGTTGCGGGGGGCCTTTACGAGCAGTACGTC. Residues: CASSLVAGGLYEQYV.

This clonotype was found a few times. V usage is TRBV29-1 and J usage is TRBJ1-2, with D unresolved. With 7 bases removed from V and 6 bases from J, the gap between germline ends came to 12 bases. Germline V gives CDR1 SQVTM, CDR2 ANQGSEA. This CDR3 is 11 amino acids long. CDR3 nucleotides: TGCAGCGCGATTGGGGTGAATGGCTACACCTTC. Translating it yields CSAIGVNGYTF.

The V and J genes are TRBV12-5 and TRBJ1-6; D is undetermined. V was pared by 1 base and J by 11 bases, with 9 bases between. CDR1 LGHNT and CDR2 FRNRAP come from the germline V gene. CDR3 length: 13 amino acids. The DNA of the CDR3 is TGTGCTAGTGGTTTGGAAGTCGGGGCACCCCTCCACTTT. Protein sequence: CASGLEVGAPLHF.

This clonotype has a count of ten or more. The gene calls are TRBV28 and TRBJ2-4, with D unclear. Germline loops: CDR1 MDHEN, CDR2 SYDVKM. Trimming left V 5 bases short and J 6 bases short, with 14 bases between. The CDR3 contains 14 residues. The CDR3 sequence is CASSPGDGINIQYF. Written as DNA, the CDR3 is TGTGCCAGCAGTCCGGGCGACGGAATAAACATTCAGTACTTC.

This clonotype was counted a few times. V and J are TRBV5-1 and TRBJ2-7; 7 nucleotides match TRBD2. The CDR3 extends over 14 amino acids. The germline CDR1 and CDR2 sequences are SGHRS and YFSETQ. V trimming: 0 bases; J trimming: 6 bases; junction bases outside the gene matches: 6. The CDR3 spells CASSLGGGEGEQYV. The CDR3 nucleotides are TGCGCCAGCAGCTTGGGAGGCGGGGAGGGCGAGCAGTACGTC.

This clonotype was detected many times. The CDR3 DNA reads TGTGCCAGTAGTCCCAGACAGTACTATGGCTACACCTTC. Translating gives CASSPRQYYGYTF. The chain recombines TRBV19 with TRBJ1-2, with D possibly being TRBD1 (5 bases). The germline CDR1 and CDR2 sequences are LNHDA and SQIVND (reference sequence). This CDR3 spans 13 amino acids. The V end was cut by 5 bases, the J end by 3 bases, with 10 bases between. The entire variable domain, with the rest obtained from reference TRBV19 and TRBJ1-2, is as follows: DGGITQSPKYLFRKEGQNVTLSCEQNLNHDAMYWYRQDPGQGLRLIYYSQIVNDFQKGDIAEGYSVSREKKESFPLTVTSAQKNPTAFYLCASSPRQYYGYTFGSGTRLTVV.

The rearrangement joins TRBV20-1 to TRBJ2-1, with 12 bases matching TRBD2. V lost 5 bases and J lost 11; bases outside the gene matches: 13. CDR1 is DFQATT, CDR2 SNEGSKA, per germline (reference sequence). The CDR3 contains 15 residues. This chain's CDR3 is CSASTTGLAGGQQFF. The CDR3 nucleotides are TGCAGTGCTTCAACTACTGGGCTAGCGGGGGGGCAGCAGTTCTTC.

This clonotype showed up just a few times. The gene calls are TRBV7-3 and TRBJ2-3; D not resolved. There are 13 residues in the CDR3. The V gene lost 2 bases and the J gene lost 6 bases, with 9 bases spanning the gap. Germline CDR1 SGHTA, CDR2 FQGTGA. This chain's CDR3 is CASSLGYSDTQYF. In DNA, the CDR3 is TGTGCCAGCAGCTTAGGCTATTCCGATACGCAGTATTTT.

This clonotype was counted between two and nine times. This sequence joins TRBV5-8 and TRBJ2-7; D not certain. Trimming pared 3 bases from V and 4 bases from J, leaving 11 bases between. This CDR3 is 13 amino acids long. Germline CDR1 SGHTS, CDR2 YDEGEE. In DNA, the CDR3 is TGTGCCAGCAGCTCACGACGGCAGTACGAGCAGTACGTC. Translation gives CASSSRRQYEQYV.

This clonotype was detected many times. The rearrangement uses TRBV5-1 and TRBJ2-5; D ambiguous. V gave up 0 bases and J gave up 5 bases, with 5 bases separating them. The CDR3 is 12 residues long. Germline lookup yields CDR1 SGHRS and CDR2 YFSETQ. In nucleotides, the CDR3 is TGCGCCAGCAGCTTGGTAGTGGAGACCCAGTACTTC. Protein product: CASSLVVETQYF.

The V call is TRBV6-5, the J call TRBJ2-1; D gene uncertain. V was trimmed by 2 bases and J by 15 bases, leaving 2 bases between them. This CDR3 is built from 8 residues. Germline lookup yields CDR1 MNHEY and CDR2 SVGAGI. This CDR3 is CASSYPFF. For the CDR3, the DNA is TGTGCCAGCAGTTACCCGTTCTTC.

The chain uses TRBV7-2 and TRBJ1-2; 7 nucleotides align to TRBD1. The germline CDR1 and CDR2 sequences are SGHTA and FQGNSA. After removal of 2 bases from V and 2 bases from J, the junction contained 5 bases not matched to a gene. CDR3 length: 15 amino acids. The DNA for the CDR3 is TGTGCCAGCAGCTTATTCGGACAGGAGAACTATGGCTACACCTTC. As protein: CASSLFGQENYGYTF.